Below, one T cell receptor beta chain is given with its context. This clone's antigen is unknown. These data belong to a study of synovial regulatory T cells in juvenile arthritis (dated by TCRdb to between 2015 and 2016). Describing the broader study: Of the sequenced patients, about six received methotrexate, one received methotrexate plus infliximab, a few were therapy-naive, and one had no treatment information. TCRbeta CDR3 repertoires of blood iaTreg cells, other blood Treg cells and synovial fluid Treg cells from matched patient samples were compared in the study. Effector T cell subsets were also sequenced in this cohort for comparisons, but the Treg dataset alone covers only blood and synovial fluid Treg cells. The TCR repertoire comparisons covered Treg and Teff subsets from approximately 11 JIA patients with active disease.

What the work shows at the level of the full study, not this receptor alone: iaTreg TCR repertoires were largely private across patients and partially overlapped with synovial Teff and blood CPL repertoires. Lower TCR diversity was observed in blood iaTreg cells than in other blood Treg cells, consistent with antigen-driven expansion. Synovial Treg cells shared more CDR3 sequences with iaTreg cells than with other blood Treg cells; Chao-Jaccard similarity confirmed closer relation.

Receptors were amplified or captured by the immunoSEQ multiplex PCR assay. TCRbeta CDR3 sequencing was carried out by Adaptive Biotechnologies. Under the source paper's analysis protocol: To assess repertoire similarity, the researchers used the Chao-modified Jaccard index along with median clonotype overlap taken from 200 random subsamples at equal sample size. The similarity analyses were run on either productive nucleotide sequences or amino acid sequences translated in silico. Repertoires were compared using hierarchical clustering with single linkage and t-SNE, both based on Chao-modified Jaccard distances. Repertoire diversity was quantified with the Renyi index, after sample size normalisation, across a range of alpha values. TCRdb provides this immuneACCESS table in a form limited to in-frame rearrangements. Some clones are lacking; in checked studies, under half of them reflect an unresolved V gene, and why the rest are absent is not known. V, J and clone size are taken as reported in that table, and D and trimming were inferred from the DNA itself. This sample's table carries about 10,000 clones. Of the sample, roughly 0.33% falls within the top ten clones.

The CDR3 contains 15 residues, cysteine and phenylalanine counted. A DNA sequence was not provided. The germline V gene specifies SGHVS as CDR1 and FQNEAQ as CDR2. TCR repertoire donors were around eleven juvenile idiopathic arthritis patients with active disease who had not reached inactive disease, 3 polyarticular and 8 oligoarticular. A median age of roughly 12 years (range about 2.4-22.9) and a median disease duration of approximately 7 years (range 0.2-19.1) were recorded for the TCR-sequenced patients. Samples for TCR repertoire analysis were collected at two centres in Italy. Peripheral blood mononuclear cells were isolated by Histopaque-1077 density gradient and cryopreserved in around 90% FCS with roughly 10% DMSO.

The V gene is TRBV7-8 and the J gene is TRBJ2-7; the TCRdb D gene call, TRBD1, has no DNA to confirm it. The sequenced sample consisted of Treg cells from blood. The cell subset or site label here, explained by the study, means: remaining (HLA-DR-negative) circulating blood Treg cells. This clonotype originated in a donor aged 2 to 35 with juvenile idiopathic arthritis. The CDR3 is CASSLLQGSSYEQYF.